Listed below are T cell receptor beta chains from one sample, sequenced in a study of long-term antiretroviral therapy in people with HIV. Clones were sequenced by immunoSEQ multiplex PCR, and TCRdb holds only the in-frame ones, with some missing. The table has about 25,000 clones, around three quarters seen once. The sample in question was unsorted PBMCs, obtained 2.1 years after starting antiretroviral therapy. The source of these receptors is a man aged 25-40 years with HIV. CDR3s include the opening cysteine and the closing phenylalanine or tryptophan. A D gene is named only where the DNA matches it firmly. For some rows the clone size is stated as once, few or many, or as a class when expanded; others skip it.

clone_size: -; d_call: TRBD1; j_call: TRBJ1-4; v_call: TRBV5-6; cdr3_aa: CASSLDAGTENEKLFF; cdr3_nt: TGTGCCAGCAGCTTGGACGCCGGGACAGAAAATGAAAAACTGTTTTTT
clone_size: -; d_call: TRBD1; j_call: TRBJ1-2; v_call: TRBV15; cdr3_aa: CATSSGQGPYGYTF; cdr3_nt: TGTGCCACCAGCAGCGGACAGGGACCCTATGGCTACACCTTC
clone_size: -; d_call: -; j_call: TRBJ2-7; v_call: TRBV9; cdr3_aa: CASSADPGGEQYF; cdr3_nt: TGTGCCAGCAGCGCCGACCCTGGGGGCGAGCAGTACTTC
clone_size: -; d_call: -; j_call: TRBJ1-4; v_call: TRBV18; cdr3_aa: CASSYDRSGLFF; cdr3_nt: TGTGCCAGCTCATACGACAGGTCGGGACTGTTTTTT
clone_size: -; d_call: -; j_call: TRBJ2-2; v_call: TRBV7-6; cdr3_aa: CASSHDLDSITGELFF; cdr3_nt: TGTGCCAGCAGCCATGACTTGGACTCAATCACCGGGGAGCTGTTTTTT
clone_size: -; d_call: -; j_call: TRBJ2-1; v_call: TRBV9; cdr3_aa: CASSVGILGLNEQFF; cdr3_nt: TGTGCCAGCAGCGTAGGCATACTAGGACTCAATGAGCAGTTCTTC
clone_size: -; d_call: TRBD1; j_call: TRBJ1-2; v_call: TRBV10-3; cdr3_aa: CAISESPGQLNYGYTF; cdr3_nt: TGTGCCATCAGTGAGTCGCCGGGACAGCTTAACTATGGCTACACCTTC
clone_size: -; d_call: TRBD2; j_call: TRBJ2-1; v_call: TRBV5-4; cdr3_aa: CASRPGTSLGEQFF; cdr3_nt: TGTGCCAGCAGACCCGGGACTAGCTTAGGTGAGCAGTTCTTC
clone_size: -; d_call: -; j_call: TRBJ2-7; v_call: TRBV4-3; cdr3_aa: CASSQDAEGSYEQYF; cdr3_nt: TGCGCCAGCAGCCAAGATGCCGAGGGCTCCTACGAGCAGTACTTC
clone_size: -; d_call: -; j_call: TRBJ2-1; v_call: TRBV19; cdr3_aa: CASSIGTTGTYNEQFF; cdr3_nt: TGTGCCAGTAGTATAGGAACTACAGGGACCTACAATGAGCAGTTCTTC
clone_size: -; d_call: -; j_call: TRBJ2-7; v_call: TRBV9; cdr3_aa: CASSVAGGDRLYEQYF; cdr3_nt: TGTGCCAGCAGCGTAGCGGGGGGGGACAGGCTCTACGAGCAGTACTTC
clone_size: -; d_call: TRBD2; j_call: TRBJ2-3; v_call: TRBV14; cdr3_aa: CASSPVAGSTDTQYF; cdr3_nt: TGTGCCAGCAGCCCGGTAGCGGGGAGCACAGATACGCAGTATTTT
clone_size: -; d_call: -; j_call: TRBJ2-7; v_call: TRBV29-1; cdr3_aa: CSVFGEYEQYF; cdr3_nt: TGCAGCGTTTTTGGGGAATACGAGCAGTACTTC
clone_size: -; d_call: -; j_call: TRBJ2-5; v_call: TRBV9; cdr3_aa: CASSVRGETQYF; cdr3_nt: TGTGCCAGCAGCGTACGGGGAGAGACCCAGTACTTC
clone_size: -; d_call: -; j_call: TRBJ2-7; v_call: TRBV25-1; cdr3_aa: CASSGTGPPYEQYF; cdr3_nt: TGTGCCAGCAGTGGAACGGGACCACCCTACGAGCAGTACTTC
clone_size: once; d_call: -; j_call: TRBJ1-1; v_call: TRBV11-2; cdr3_aa: CASSLYGRENTEAFF; cdr3_nt: TGTGCCAGCAGCTTATATGGGAGGGAAAACACTGAAGCTTTCTTT
clone_size: -; d_call: TRBD2; j_call: TRBJ2-7; v_call: TRBV10-3; cdr3_aa: CAISETSGSYEQYF; cdr3_nt: TGTGCCATCAGTGAGACTAGCGGCTCCTACGAGCAGTACTTC
clone_size: once; d_call: TRBD2; j_call: TRBJ2-3; v_call: TRBV18; cdr3_aa: CASSPKGLAGVDTQYF; cdr3_nt: TGTGCCAGCTCACCAAAAGGACTAGCGGGAGTAGATACGCAGTATTTT
clone_size: -; d_call: -; j_call: TRBJ1-2; v_call: TRBV6-6; cdr3_aa: CASSPGKQANYGYTF; cdr3_nt: TGTGCCAGCAGTCCTGGGAAACAGGCAAACTATGGCTACACCTTC
clone_size: -; d_call: -; j_call: TRBJ2-1; v_call: TRBV20-1; cdr3_aa: CSALRDYEQFF; cdr3_nt: TGCAGTGCCCTCCGGGACTATGAGCAGTTCTTC
clone_size: once; d_call: -; j_call: TRBJ2-2; v_call: TRBV21-1; cdr3_aa: CASSSFPGQGWELFF; cdr3_nt: TGTGCCAGCAGCTCCTTCCCTGGACAGGGGTGGGAGCTGTTTTTT
clone_size: -; d_call: TRBD1; j_call: TRBJ1-4; v_call: TRBV5-6; cdr3_aa: CASRPQGEGEKLFF; cdr3_nt: TGTGCCAGCAGGCCACAGGGGGAGGGTGAAAAACTGTTTTTT
clone_size: -; d_call: -; j_call: TRBJ1-2; v_call: TRBV9; cdr3_aa: CASSVASGDYGYTF; cdr3_nt: TGTGCCAGCAGCGTAGCCTCAGGGGACTATGGCTACACCTTC
clone_size: -; d_call: -; j_call: TRBJ2-1; v_call: TRBV19; cdr3_aa: CASSIVGAMNNEQFF; cdr3_nt: TGTGCCAGTAGTATAGTGGGGGCGATGAACAATGAGCAGTTCTTC
clone_size: few; d_call: -; j_call: TRBJ2-1; v_call: TRBV28; cdr3_aa: CASSFLGPDNEQFF; cdr3_nt: TGTGCCAGCAGTTTCCTTGGCCCCGACAATGAGCAGTTCTTC
clone_size: -; d_call: TRBD1; j_call: TRBJ1-2; v_call: TRBV28; cdr3_aa: CASSPTGGPTGYGYTF; cdr3_nt: TGTGCCAGCAGCCCGACAGGGGGTCCCACGGGGTATGGCTACACCTTC
clone_size: few; d_call: -; j_call: TRBJ1-5; v_call: TRBV21-1; cdr3_aa: CASDAGTGGQINQPQHF; cdr3_nt: TGTGCCAGCGACGCCGGGACAGGGGGCCAAATAAATCAGCCCCAGCATTTT
clone_size: -; d_call: -; j_call: TRBJ1-4; v_call: TRBV7-8; cdr3_aa: CASQIELNEKLFF; cdr3_nt: TGTGCCAGCCAAATTGAGCTTAATGAAAAACTGTTTTTT
clone_size: -; d_call: -; j_call: TRBJ1-1; v_call: TRBV20-1; cdr3_aa: CSARFTEAFF; cdr3_nt: TGCAGTGCTAGATTCACTGAAGCTTTCTTT
clone_size: -; d_call: -; j_call: TRBJ2-7; v_call: TRBV28; cdr3_aa: CASSLPQGYEQYF; cdr3_nt: TGTGCCAGCAGTTTACCACAGGGCTACGAGCAGTACTTC
clone_size: -; d_call: -; j_call: TRBJ1-2; v_call: TRBV4-2; cdr3_aa: CASSQDARQGIAYGYTF; cdr3_nt: TGTGCCAGCAGCCAAGATGCGAGGCAGGGAATAGCCTATGGCTACACCTTC
clone_size: once; d_call: -; j_call: TRBJ2-3; v_call: TRBV6-1; cdr3_aa: CASSVRELTDTQYF; cdr3_nt: TGTGCCAGCAGTGTCAGGGAGCTCACAGATACGCAGTATTTT
clone_size: -; d_call: TRBD1; j_call: TRBJ1-1; v_call: TRBV6-1; cdr3_aa: CASRGGQGTRSGAFF; cdr3_nt: TGTGCCAGCAGGGGCGGACAGGGGACGCGATCTGGAGCTTTCTTT
clone_size: -; d_call: TRBD1; j_call: TRBJ1-3; v_call: TRBV9; cdr3_aa: CASSGTGGRGNTIYF; cdr3_nt: TGTGCCAGCAGCGGGACAGGAGGGAGGGGAAACACCATATATTTT
clone_size: -; d_call: TRBD2; j_call: TRBJ2-1; v_call: TRBV4-2; cdr3_aa: CASSQDKAGGYYEQFF; cdr3_nt: TGTGCCAGCAGCCAAGATAAGGCGGGGGGGTACTATGAGCAGTTCTTC
clone_size: -; d_call: -; j_call: TRBJ1-2; v_call: TRBV18; cdr3_aa: CASSPSSANPNYGYTF; cdr3_nt: TGTGCCAGCTCACCATCGAGCGCAAATCCTAACTATGGCTACACCTTC
clone_size: -; d_call: -; j_call: TRBJ2-3; v_call: TRBV6-5; cdr3_aa: CASSYSWTSTDTQYF; cdr3_nt: TGTGCCAGCAGTTACTCTTGGACGAGCACAGATACGCAGTATTTT
clone_size: -; d_call: -; j_call: TRBJ2-7; v_call: TRBV28; cdr3_aa: CASSLLAGGTYEQYF; cdr3_nt: TGTGCCAGCAGTTTATTGGCAGGGGGGACCTACGAGCAGTACTTC
clone_size: -; d_call: -; j_call: TRBJ1-1; v_call: TRBV7-2; cdr3_aa: CASSPDGSVGTEAFF; cdr3_nt: TGTGCCAGCAGCCCGGATGGGTCGGTGGGCACTGAAGCTTTCTTT
clone_size: -; d_call: TRBD1; j_call: TRBJ1-3; v_call: TRBV27; cdr3_aa: CASRDREASGNTIYF; cdr3_nt: TGTGCCAGCAGAGACAGGGAGGCCTCTGGAAACACCATATATTTT
clone_size: -; d_call: TRBD1; j_call: TRBJ1-2; v_call: TRBV7-2; cdr3_aa: CASSLQPTGGPSNYGYTF; cdr3_nt: TGTGCCAGCAGCCTACAACCTACAGGGGGACCCTCTAACTATGGCTACACCTTC
clone_size: -; d_call: TRBD2; j_call: TRBJ2-3; v_call: TRBV10-2; cdr3_aa: CASNGLAGDTQYF; cdr3_nt: TGCGCCAGCAACGGACTAGCGGGGGATACGCAGTATTTT
clone_size: -; d_call: -; j_call: TRBJ1-1; v_call: TRBV6-1; cdr3_aa: CASSPPGSQAFF; cdr3_nt: TGTGCCAGCAGTCCCCCGGGTTCCCAAGCTTTCTTT
clone_size: -; d_call: TRBD2; j_call: TRBJ2-1; v_call: TRBV10-3; cdr3_aa: CAISEQGSGSVSYNEQFF; cdr3_nt: TGTGCCATCAGTGAGCAAGGTAGCGGGAGTGTATCCTACAATGAGCAGTTCTTC
clone_size: -; d_call: TRBD1; j_call: TRBJ1-2; v_call: TRBV6-4; cdr3_aa: CASSDTDRDPHGYTF; cdr3_nt: TGTGCCAGCAGTGACACAGACAGGGATCCCCATGGCTACACCTTC
clone_size: -; d_call: TRBD1; j_call: TRBJ2-7; v_call: TRBV5-1; cdr3_aa: CASSSQQGTPYEQYF; cdr3_nt: TGCGCCAGCAGCTCCCAACAGGGGACCCCCTACGAGCAGTACTTC
clone_size: -; d_call: -; j_call: TRBJ2-7; v_call: TRBV5-5; cdr3_aa: CASSLGPHEQYF; cdr3_nt: TGTGCCAGCAGCTTAGGGCCCCACGAGCAGTACTTC
clone_size: -; d_call: TRBD2; j_call: TRBJ2-1; v_call: TRBV28; cdr3_aa: CASSSGLAGVNEQFF; cdr3_nt: TGTGCCAGCAGTTCGGGACTAGCGGGAGTAAATGAGCAGTTCTTC
clone_size: -; d_call: TRBD1; j_call: TRBJ2-7; v_call: TRBV2; cdr3_aa: CASTQWATGTYEQYF; cdr3_nt: TGTGCCAGCACCCAATGGGCGACAGGGACCTACGAGCAGTACTTC
clone_size: medium-sized; d_call: -; j_call: TRBJ1-1; v_call: TRBV5-1; cdr3_aa: CASSPTGVATEAFF; cdr3_nt: TGCGCCAGCAGCCCGACAGGAGTTGCGACTGAAGCTTTCTTT